This T cell receptor (beta chain) was sequenced in a study of T cells in Graves' hyperthyroidism and ophthalmopathy. Overall study findings and caveats: Most thyroid clonotypes expanded above 0.001 were also detected in blood.

Newly diagnosed hyperthyroidism, duration under 2 months, in patients aged 18 to 65. RNA transcripts provided the source from which TCR beta CDR3 regions were amplified. The study used the HTBI primer set for a first-round RT-PCR of the TCR CDR3. MiXCR was run by TCRdb on the multiplex PCR reads, yielding one entry per CDR3 protein. Of fewer than 900,000 distinct CDR3 sequences listed, around 20% are singletons. In regard to this clonotype: The antigen is not known.

V lost 4 bases and J lost 8; bases outside the gene matches: 10. In germline, CDR1 is SGHRS, CDR2 YFSETQ. The CDR3 runs 15 residues. Sequencing was carried out using blood. The TCR originated in a woman aged 45-65 years with Graves' hyperthyroidism that later progressed to Graves' ophthalmopathy. The rearrangement links TRBV5-1 to TRBJ1-4; 8 positions agree with TRBD1. The CDR3 protein is CASSESRRGREKLFF. DNA of the CDR3: TGCGCCAGCAGCGAAAGCCGCAGGGGGCGAGAAAAACTGTTTTTT.